This section outlines one T cell receptor (beta chain) sequence together with its context. The junction had 3 bases not matched to a gene; V was cut back by 6 bases and J by 6 bases. The CDR3 length is 13 residues. CDR1 LNHDA and CDR2 SQIVND come from the germline V gene (reference sequence). The data were obtained in a study of blood T cell repertoires in COVID-19. Turning to the study itself: Italy, Spain and the United States were the sources of the convalescent and acute COVID-19 samples. T cells, B-cell-depleted T cells, or PBMCs provided the cDNA or gDNA that served as material.

Source study methods: It was from reference gene primer amplification that nucleated cell counts were estimated. Sequencing was performed with immunoSEQ multiplex PCR; in TCRdb, only in-frame clones are kept and a portion is missing. V, J and clone size are those of that table, while D and trimming were read from the DNA. The sample consists of tens of thousands of clones, about 89% of them appearing once. V usage is TRBV19 and J usage is TRBJ2-2, with 8 bases that match TRBD1. Sequenced input: peripheral blood. This clonotype was sampled from a man over 45 with active COVID-19. This CDR3 reads CASSRTGPGELFF. For the CDR3, the DNA is TGTGCCAGTAGCCGGACAGGGCCCGGGGAGCTGTTTTTT.